These 28 T cell receptor beta chains were sequenced from one sample in a study of blood T cell repertoires in COVID-19. Clones were read by immunoSEQ multiplex PCR, and TCRdb kept only the in-frame ones, dropping some. The sample lists under 300,000 clones, approximately 91% occurring once. Sequencing was performed on PBMCs or T cells enriched from blood (not recorded which). Source of these receptors: a woman under 40 who had recovered from COVID-19.

This clone occurred once. The genes are TRBV5-1 and TRBJ1-3; D perhaps matches TRBD1 (6 bases). Between the trimmed V and J ends, which lost 4 bases and 0 bases, there was a span of 17 bases. Germline V gives CDR1 SGHRS, CDR2 YFSETQ. The CDR3 spans 17 residues. In DNA form, the CDR3 reads TGCGCCAGCAGCGCCCGACAGGCGTTCGGCTCTGGAAACACCATATATTTT. This encodes CASSARQAFGSGNTIYF. Full variable domain (remainder filled in from reference TRBV5-1 and TRBJ1-3): KAGVTQTPRYLIKTRGQQVTLSCSPISGHRSVSWYQQTPGQGLQFLFEYFSETQRNKGNFPGRFSGRQFSNSRSEMNVSTLELGDSALYLCASSARQAFGSGNTIYFGEGSWLTVV.

The gene calls are TRBV2 and TRBJ2-7, with 10 positions matching TRBD1. Germline assignment: CDR1 SNHLY and CDR2 FYNNEI. J was trimmed by 7 bases and V by 7 bases; bases with no gene match: 13. The CDR3 spans 15 residues. Here the CDR3 reads CASKGAPGQGREQYF. CDR3 sequence (DNA): TGTGCCAGCAAGGGGGCCCCGGGACAGGGGCGTGAGCAGTACTTC.

The chain uses TRBV28 and TRBJ1-5; 10 bases align to TRBD1. The CDR3 has 15 residues. With V trimmed by 5 bases and J by 7 bases, 8 bases remained unmatched. Looked up from germline, CDR1 is MDHEN and CDR2 is SYDVKM. This CDR3 is CASSGGTGVSQPQHF. The CDR3 DNA sequence: TGTGCCAGCAGTGGGGGGACAGGGGTGTCCCAGCCCCAGCATTTT.

The genes are TRBV18 and TRBJ1-2, with TRBD1 matching 11 bases. This CDR3 contains 15 residues. Germline loops: CDR1 KGHSH, CDR2 LQKENI. Trimming at V came to 3 bases and at J to 2 bases, leaving 2 bases not matched to a gene. CDR3 in amino acids: CASSPGQGANYGYTF. For the CDR3, the DNA is TGTGCCAGCTCACCCGGACAGGGGGCGAACTATGGCTACACCTTC.

This clone occurred once. The V gene is TRBV7-2, the J gene TRBJ1-2; D gene unclear. The germline CDR1 and CDR2 sequences are SGHTA and FQGNSA. This CDR3 has 12 amino acids. The V gene lost 3 bases and the J gene lost 6 bases, with 8 bases spanning the gap. The CDR3 is CASSFGGDGYTF. CDR3 nucleotide sequence: TGTGCCAGCAGCTTCGGCGGGGATGGCTACACCTTC.

This clone appeared once. The V and J genes are TRBV9 and TRBJ2-3; TRBD2 matches at 9 bases. The CDR3 extends over 17 amino acids. Trimming removed 0 bases from V and 3 bases from J; junction bases left unmatched: 8. The germline CDR1 and CDR2 sequences are SGDLS and YYNGEE. In nucleotides, the CDR3 is TGTGCCAGCAGCGTAGAAAAGAAGGCGGGAGGGACAGATACGCAGTATTTT. Amino acid sequence: CASSVEKKAGGTDTQYF. The complete variable domain, with remaining parts taken from reference TRBV9 and TRBJ2-3, reads DSGVTQTPKHLITATGQRVTLRCSPRSGDLSVYWYQQSLDQGLQFLIQYYNGEERAKGNILERFSAQQFPDLHSELNLSSLELGDSALYFCASSVEKKAGGTDTQYFGPGTRLTVL.

The rearrangement uses TRBV30 and TRBJ1-6; the D gene is possibly TRBD1 (5 bases). Between the trimmed V and J ends, which lost 4 bases and 5 bases, there was a span of 18 bases. Germline V CDR1 and CDR2: GTSNPN, SVGIG (reference sequence). This CDR3 region has 16 residues. The CDR3 spells CAWTSKRRGNNSPLHF. The CDR3 coding sequence is TGTGCCTGGACCTCAAAAAGGCGGGGGAATAATTCACCCCTCCACTTT.

The V call is TRBV5-1, the J call TRBJ2-1, with 8 bases aligning to TRBD1. The CDR3 is made up of 16 amino acids. The V segment lost 3 bases and the J segment 8 bases; nucleotides outside the gene matches: 13. Germline V gene sequence: CDR1 SGHRS, CDR2 YFSETQ. The CDR3 region is CASSSRQGTKLHEQFF. The CDR3 DNA sequence: TGCGCCAGCAGCTCGAGACAGGGGACCAAGCTACATGAGCAGTTCTTC.

The chain couples TRBV30 to TRBJ2-1; possibly TRBD2 for D (6 bases). V was shortened by 0 bases and J by 3 bases, with 12 bases between the two germline ends. The CDR3 covers 15 residues. Germline-derived CDR1 and CDR2 are GTSNPN and SVGIG (reference sequence). Here the CDR3 DNA reads TGTGCCTGGAGTGTACTGAATAGCGGCTACAATGAGCAGTTCTTC. This encodes CAWSVLNSGYNEQFF.

The chain joins TRBV9 to TRBJ1-3; D remains ambiguous. The germline V gene has CDR1 SGDLS and CDR2 YYNGEE. The CDR3 sequence is 13 residues long. Trimming left V 2 bases short and J 2 bases short, with 5 bases between. CDR3 protein: CASSVPAGNTIYF. The DNA of the CDR3 is TGTGCCAGCAGCGTTCCAGCTGGAAACACCATATATTTT.

This chain joins TRBV19 and TRBJ1-1, with D unresolved. V dropped 7 bases and J dropped 3 bases, with 15 bases sitting between them. In germline, CDR1 is LNHDA, CDR2 SQIVND (reference sequence). This CDR3 comprises 14 residues. DNA for the CDR3: TGTGCCAGTACGGAGGATTGGGCGGACACTGAAGCTTTCTTT. Protein: CASTEDWADTEAFF.

This chain links TRBV5-1 with TRBJ1-3; maybe TRBD1 (5 bases). Trimming removed 0 bases from V and 0 bases from J, with 13 bases in between. Germline values: CDR1 SGHRS, CDR2 YFSETQ. There are 17 residues in the CDR3. The CDR3: CASSLGVQGHSGNTIYF. The CDR3 DNA follows: TGCGCCAGCAGCTTGGGAGTTCAGGGCCACTCTGGAAACACCATATATTTT.

The genes are TRBV7-8 and TRBJ2-5; TRBD2 matches 13 bases. The CDR3 length is 17 residues. Per the germline V gene, CDR1 is SGHVS and CDR2 is FQNEAQ. Trimming at V came to 4 bases and at J to 7 bases, leaving 12 bases not matched to a gene. The CDR3 sequence is CASSSRLAGGPRGTQYF. CDR3 in DNA: TGTGCCAGCAGCTCCCGACTAGCGGGAGGACCTCGAGGGACCCAGTACTTC.

This chain uses TRBV30 with TRBJ2-3; D call uncertain. Trimming removed 5 bases at V and 6 bases at J, with 21 bases between. CDR3 length: 15 amino acids. The germline V gene encodes CDR1 GTSNPN and CDR2 SVGIG (reference sequence). CDR3 loop: CAWCCRGQSADTQYF. CDR3 DNA sequence: TGTGCCTGGTGCTGCCGAGGCCAAAGTGCGGATACGCAGTATTTT.

The V call is TRBV7-3, the J call TRBJ1-4; no clear D gene. Trimming took 1 base from V and 2 from J, leaving 8 bases between them. The CDR3 covers 15 residues. Germline V gives CDR1 SGHTA, CDR2 FQGTGA. The CDR3: CASSLIRTTNEKLFF. In DNA, the CDR3 is TGTGCCAGCAGCTTAATACGAACTACTAATGAAAAACTGTTTTTT.

The chain has TRBV18 and TRBJ1-6; 9 bases agree with TRBD1. This CDR3 spans 16 amino acids. Germline CDR1 reads KGHSH; CDR2 reads LQKENI. Trimming took 6 bases from V and 7 from J; bases not matched to a gene: 10. The CDR3 DNA is TGTGCCAGCTCCCCCGGGACAGGGTTGGGGAATTCACCCCTCCACTTT. Protein product: CASSPGTGLGNSPLHF. Together with reference TRBV18 and TRBJ1-6, the CDR3 gives the full variable domain: NAGVMQNPRHLVRRRGQEARLRCSPMKGHSHVYWYRQLPEEGLKFMVYLQKENIIDESGMPKERFSAEFPKEGPSILRIQQVVRGDSAAYFCASSPGTGLGNSPLHFGNGTRLTVT.

This chain uses TRBV5-1 with TRBJ1-4; no clear D. Germline V lookup: CDR1 SGHRS, CDR2 YFSETQ. V was cut by 0 bases and J by 8 bases, with 11 bases left in between. This CDR3 region has 14 residues. In DNA form, the CDR3 reads TGCGCCAGCAGCTTGGCCACCCCGGAGGAAAAACTGTTTTTT. Encoded protein: CASSLATPEEKLFF.

This chain uses TRBV18 with TRBJ2-3; no clear D gene. This CDR3 spans 13 amino acids. Trimming removed 0 bases at V and 5 bases at J, with 6 bases between. Germline CDR1 KGHSH, CDR2 LQKENI. The CDR3 loop is CASSPPSVDTQYF. The CDR3 DNA is TGTGCCAGCTCACCACCGTCCGTAGATACGCAGTATTTT.

The chain joins TRBV27 to TRBJ1-2; D may be TRBD1 (5 bases). V lost 0 bases and J lost 2, with 10 bases in between. The CDR3 sequence is 15 residues long. The germline V gene encodes CDR1 MNHEY and CDR2 SMNVEV (reference sequence). The CDR3 is CASSLSVGGNYGYTF. CDR3 nucleotides: TGTGCCAGCAGTTTATCAGTTGGGGGGAACTATGGCTACACCTTC.

J is TRBJ1-2 and V is TRBV7-9; 9 nucleotides line up with TRBD1. V lost 5 bases and J lost 8; bases outside the gene matches: 18. Germline V CDR1 and CDR2: SEHNR, FQNEAQ (reference sequence). The CDR3 consists of 17 residues. CDR3 coding DNA: TGTGCCAGCAGCACACCGGGAGGGGACAGGGATCCAAGGGGCTACACCTTC. As protein: CASSTPGGDRDPRGYTF.

The chain uses TRBV6-5 and TRBJ2-7, with TRBD1 matching 8 bases. CDR1 is MNHEY and CDR2 is SVGAGI in the germline V gene. V trimming: 6 bases; J trimming: 3 bases; junction bases outside the gene matches: 10. The CDR3 is 15 amino acids. The chain's CDR3 is CASSPGTGIIYEQYF. For the CDR3, the DNA is TGTGCCAGCAGCCCCGGGACAGGTATTATCTACGAGCAGTACTTC.

The DNA for the CDR3 is TGTGCCAGCAAATTAATGGATGCGGGTAATGAAAAACTGTTTTTT. This encodes CASKLMDAGNEKLFF. The chain couples TRBV19 to TRBJ1-4; no reliable D call. Trimming cost V 9 bases and J 4 bases, with 18 bases left between them. The CDR3 totals 15 residues. Germline V gives CDR1 LNHDA, CDR2 SQIVND (reference sequence).

The chain combines TRBV7-9 with TRBJ2-2, with TRBD2 matching over 11 bases. With V trimmed by 0 bases and J by 2 bases, 2 bases remained unmatched. The CDR3 is 17 amino acids. Germline-derived CDR1 and CDR2 are SEHNR and FQNEAQ (reference sequence). The CDR3 nucleotides are TGTGCCAGCAGCTTAGCTGGGACTAGCGGAAACACCGGGGAGCTGTTTTTT. Amino acid sequence: CASSLAGTSGNTGELFF.

The J gene is TRBJ1-2, the V gene TRBV18; D might be TRBD1 (5 bases). V shed 8 bases and J shed 0 bases, with 16 bases lying between them. The V gene's germline CDR1 is KGHSH and CDR2 LQKENI. The CDR3 runs to 15 residues. The CDR3, as DNA: TGTGCCAGCCGCAAGGGGAACCCTGCTAACTATGGCTACACCTTC. Protein product: CASRKGNPANYGYTF.

This sequence joins TRBV4-3 and TRBJ2-2; 14 nucleotides align to TRBD2. CDR1 and CDR2 from the germline V gene are LGHNA and YSLEER. With 5 bases clipped from V and 6 bases from J, the junction kept 5 bases outside the gene matches. The CDR3 sequence is 16 residues long. The CDR3 bases are TGCGCCAGCAGCTCCCGACTAGCGGGGGGGCCCGGGGAGCTGTTTTTT. Protein product: CASSSRLAGGPGELFF.

The chain recombines TRBV27 with TRBJ1-2; D may be TRBD1 (6 bases). The length of the CDR3 is 15 residues. Germline V CDR1 and CDR2: MNHEY, SMNVEV (reference sequence). The V end was cut by 5 bases, the J end by 2 bases, with 15 bases between. CDR3 DNA sequence: TGTGCCAGCAGTCCCTACCCGACAGGAAACTATGGCTACACCTTC. Encoded protein: CASSPYPTGNYGYTF.

The chain combines TRBV19 with TRBJ2-2; TRBD1 matches at 12 bases. With 5 bases clipped from V and 9 bases from J, the junction kept 7 bases outside the gene matches. CDR3 length: 15 residues. The germline V gene encodes CDR1 LNHDA and CDR2 SQIVND (reference sequence). The CDR3 region is CASSYRDRGRRELFF. CDR3 sequence (DNA): TGTGCCAGTAGTTACCGGGACAGGGGGCGAAGGGAGCTGTTTTTT.

J is TRBJ2-7 and V is TRBV4-3; tentative D call: TRBD2 (7 bases). Trimming took 3 bases from V and 4 from J, leaving 16 bases between them. Germline assignment: CDR1 LGHNA and CDR2 YSLEER. The CDR3 sequence is 15 residues long. The CDR3 bases are TGCGCCAGCAGCCAGGGAGGGGGTTCATCATACGAGCAGTACTTC. As protein: CASSQGGGSSYEQYF.